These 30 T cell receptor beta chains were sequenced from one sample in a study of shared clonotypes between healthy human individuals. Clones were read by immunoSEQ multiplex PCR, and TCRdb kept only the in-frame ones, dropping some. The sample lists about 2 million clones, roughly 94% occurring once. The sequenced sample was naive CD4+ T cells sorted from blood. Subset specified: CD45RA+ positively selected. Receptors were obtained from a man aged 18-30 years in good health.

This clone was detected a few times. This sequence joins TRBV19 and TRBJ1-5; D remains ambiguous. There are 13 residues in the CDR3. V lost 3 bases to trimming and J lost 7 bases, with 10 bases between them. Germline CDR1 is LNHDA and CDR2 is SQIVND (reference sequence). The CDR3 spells CASSMRVGQPQHF. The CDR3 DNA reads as TGTGCCAGTAGTATGAGGGTGGGACAGCCCCAGCATTTT.

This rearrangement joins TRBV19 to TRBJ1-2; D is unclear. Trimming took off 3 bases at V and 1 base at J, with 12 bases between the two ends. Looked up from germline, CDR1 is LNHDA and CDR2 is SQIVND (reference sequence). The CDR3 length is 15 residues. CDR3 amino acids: CASSIRQTFNYGYTF. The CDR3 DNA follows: TGTGCCAGTAGTATCCGTCAGACGTTTAACTATGGCTACACCTTC. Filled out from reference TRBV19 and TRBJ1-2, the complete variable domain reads DGGITQSPKYLFRKEGQNVTLSCEQNLNHDAMYWYRQDPGQGLRLIYYSQIVNDFQKGDIAEGYSVSREKKESFPLTVTSAQKNPTAFYLCASSIRQTFNYGYTFGSGTRLTVV.

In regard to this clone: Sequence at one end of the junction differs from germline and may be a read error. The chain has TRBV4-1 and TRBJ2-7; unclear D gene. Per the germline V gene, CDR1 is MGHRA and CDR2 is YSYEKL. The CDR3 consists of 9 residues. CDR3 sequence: CASSQVGPF. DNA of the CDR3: TGCGCCAGCAGCCAAGTGGGTCCCTTC.

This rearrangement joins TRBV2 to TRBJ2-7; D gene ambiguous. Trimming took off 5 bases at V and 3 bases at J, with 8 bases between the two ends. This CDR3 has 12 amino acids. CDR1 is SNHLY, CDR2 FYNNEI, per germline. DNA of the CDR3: TGTGCCAGCAGTCAAACGGTCTACGAGCAGTACTTC. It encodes CASSQTVYEQYF.

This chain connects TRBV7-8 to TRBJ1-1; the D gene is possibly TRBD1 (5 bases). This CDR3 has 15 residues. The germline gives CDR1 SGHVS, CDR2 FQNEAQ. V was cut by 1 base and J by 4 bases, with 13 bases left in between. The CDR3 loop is CASSLVPGWATEAFF. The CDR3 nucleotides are TGTGCCAGCAGCTTAGTACCAGGGTGGGCCACTGAAGCTTTCTTT.

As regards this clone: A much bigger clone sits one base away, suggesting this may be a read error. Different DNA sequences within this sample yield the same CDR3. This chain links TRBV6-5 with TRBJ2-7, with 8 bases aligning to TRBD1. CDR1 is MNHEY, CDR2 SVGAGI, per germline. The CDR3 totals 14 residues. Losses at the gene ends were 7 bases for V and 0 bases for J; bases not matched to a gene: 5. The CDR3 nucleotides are TGTGCCAGCACCCCCGGGACAGGCTCCTACGAGCAGTACTTC. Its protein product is CASTPGTGSYEQYF.

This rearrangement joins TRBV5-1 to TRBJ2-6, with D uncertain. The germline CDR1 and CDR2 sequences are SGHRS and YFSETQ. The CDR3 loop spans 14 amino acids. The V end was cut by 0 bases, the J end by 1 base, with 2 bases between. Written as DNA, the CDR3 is TGCGCCAGCAGCTTGGTTTCTGGGGCCAACGTCCTGACTTTC. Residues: CASSLVSGANVLTF.

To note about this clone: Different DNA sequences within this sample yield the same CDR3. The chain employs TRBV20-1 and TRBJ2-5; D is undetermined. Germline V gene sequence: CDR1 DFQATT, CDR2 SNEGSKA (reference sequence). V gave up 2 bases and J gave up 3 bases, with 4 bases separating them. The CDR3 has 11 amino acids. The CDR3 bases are TGCAGTGCTAGACCCGAAGAGACCCAGTACTTC. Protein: CSARPEETQYF.

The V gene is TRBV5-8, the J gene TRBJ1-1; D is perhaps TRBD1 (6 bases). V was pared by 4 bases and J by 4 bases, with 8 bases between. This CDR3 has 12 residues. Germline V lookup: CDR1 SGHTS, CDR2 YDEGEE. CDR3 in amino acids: CASSRRGTEAFF. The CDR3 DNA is TGTGCCAGCAGCCGCAGGGGCACTGAAGCTTTCTTT.

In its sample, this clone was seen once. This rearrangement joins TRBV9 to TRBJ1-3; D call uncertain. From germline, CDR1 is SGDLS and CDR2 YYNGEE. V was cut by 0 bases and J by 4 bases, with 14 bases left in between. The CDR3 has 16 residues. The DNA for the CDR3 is TGTGCCAGCAGCGTAGATACTGGTTACCCCGGAAACACCATATATTTT. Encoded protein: CASSVDTGYPGNTIYF.

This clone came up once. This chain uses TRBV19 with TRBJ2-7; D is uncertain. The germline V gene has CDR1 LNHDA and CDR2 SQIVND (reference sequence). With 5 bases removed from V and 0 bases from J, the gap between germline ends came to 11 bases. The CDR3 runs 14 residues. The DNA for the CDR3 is TGTGCCAGTAGTCGCGACGTAGGCTCCTACGAGCAGTACTTC. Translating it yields CASSRDVGSYEQYF.

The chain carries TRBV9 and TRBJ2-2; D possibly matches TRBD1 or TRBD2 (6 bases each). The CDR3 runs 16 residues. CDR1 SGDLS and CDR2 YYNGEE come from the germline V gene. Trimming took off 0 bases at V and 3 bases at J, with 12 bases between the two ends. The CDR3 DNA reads TGTGCCAGCAGCGTAGTGGGGGGCGCAGACACCGGGGAGCTGTTTTTT. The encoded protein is CASSVVGGADTGELFF.

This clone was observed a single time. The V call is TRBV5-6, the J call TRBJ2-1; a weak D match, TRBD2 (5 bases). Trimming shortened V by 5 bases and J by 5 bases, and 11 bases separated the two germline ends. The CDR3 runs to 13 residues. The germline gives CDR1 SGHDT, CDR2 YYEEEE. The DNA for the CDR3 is TGTGCCAGCAGTCGGGATCGCAACAATGAGCAGTTCTTC. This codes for CASSRDRNNEQFF.

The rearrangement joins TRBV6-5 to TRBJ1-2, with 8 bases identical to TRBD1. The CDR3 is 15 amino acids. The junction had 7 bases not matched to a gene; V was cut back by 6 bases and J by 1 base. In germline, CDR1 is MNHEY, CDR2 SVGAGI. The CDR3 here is CASSTRTGRNYGYTF. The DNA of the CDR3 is TGTGCCAGCAGCACAAGGACAGGGCGTAACTATGGCTACACCTTC.

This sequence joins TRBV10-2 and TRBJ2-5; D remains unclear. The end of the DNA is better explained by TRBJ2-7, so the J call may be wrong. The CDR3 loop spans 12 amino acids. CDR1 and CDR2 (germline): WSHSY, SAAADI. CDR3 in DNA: TGCGCCAGCGGAAGACTCGGCGGCGAGCAGTACTTC. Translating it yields CASGRLGGEQYF.

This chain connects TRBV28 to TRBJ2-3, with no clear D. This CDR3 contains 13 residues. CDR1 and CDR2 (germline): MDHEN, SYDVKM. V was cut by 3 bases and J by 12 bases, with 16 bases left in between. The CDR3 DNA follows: TGTGCCAGCAGTTTTGGTGTGAACCCCGCACAGTATTTT. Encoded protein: CASSFGVNPAQYF.

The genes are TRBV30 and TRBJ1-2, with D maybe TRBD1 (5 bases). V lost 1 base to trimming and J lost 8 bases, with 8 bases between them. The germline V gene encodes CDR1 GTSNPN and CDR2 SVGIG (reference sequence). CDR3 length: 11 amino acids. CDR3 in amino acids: CAWSGGTGYTF. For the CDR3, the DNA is TGTGCCTGGAGTGGAGGGACCGGCTACACCTTC. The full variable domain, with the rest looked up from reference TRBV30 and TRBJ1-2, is SQTIHQWPATLVQPVGSPLSLECTVEGTSNPNLYWYRQAAGRGLQLLFYSVGIGQISSEVPQNLSASRPQDRQFILSSKKLLLSDSGFYLCAWSGGTGYTFGSGTRLTVV.

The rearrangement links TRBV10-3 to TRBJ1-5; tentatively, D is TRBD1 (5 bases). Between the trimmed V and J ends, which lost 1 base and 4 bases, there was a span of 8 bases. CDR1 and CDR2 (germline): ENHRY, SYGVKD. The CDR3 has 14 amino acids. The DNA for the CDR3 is TGTGCCATCAGTGAGTGGACACGGAATCAGCCCCAGCATTTT. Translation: CAISEWTRNQPQHF.

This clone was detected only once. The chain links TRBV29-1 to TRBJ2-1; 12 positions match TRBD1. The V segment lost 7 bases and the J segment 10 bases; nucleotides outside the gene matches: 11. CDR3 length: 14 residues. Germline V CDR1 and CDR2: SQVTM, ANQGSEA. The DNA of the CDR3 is TGCAGCGCCGATGGGACAGGGGGCGGGATGGAGCAGTTCTTC. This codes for CSADGTGGGMEQFF.

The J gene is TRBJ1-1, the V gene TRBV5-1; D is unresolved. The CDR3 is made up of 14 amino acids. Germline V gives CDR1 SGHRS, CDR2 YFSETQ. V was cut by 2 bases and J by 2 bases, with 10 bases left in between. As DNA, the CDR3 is TGCGCCAGCAGCTTTGACCTCCTCAACACTGAAGCTTTCTTT. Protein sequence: CASSFDLLNTEAFF.

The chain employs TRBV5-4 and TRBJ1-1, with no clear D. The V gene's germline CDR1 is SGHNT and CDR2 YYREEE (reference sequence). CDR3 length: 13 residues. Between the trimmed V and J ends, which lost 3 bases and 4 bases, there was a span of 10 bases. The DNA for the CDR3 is TGTGCCAGCAGCTCGGCCCCGGTCACTGAAGCTTTCTTT. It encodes CASSSAPVTEAFF. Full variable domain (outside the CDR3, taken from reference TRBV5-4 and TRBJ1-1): ETGVTQSPTHLIKTRGQQVTLRCSSQSGHNTVSWYQQALGQGPQFIFQYYREEENGRGNFPPRFSGLQFPNYSSELNVNALELDDSALYLCASSSAPVTEAFFGQGTRLTVV.

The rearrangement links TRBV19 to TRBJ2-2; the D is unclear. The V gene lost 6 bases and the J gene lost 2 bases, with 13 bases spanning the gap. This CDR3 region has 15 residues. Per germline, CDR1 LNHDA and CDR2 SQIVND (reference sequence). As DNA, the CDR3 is TGTGCCAGTAGCGCAGGCTACTTCAACACCGGGGAGCTGTTTTTT. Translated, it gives CASSAGYFNTGELFF.

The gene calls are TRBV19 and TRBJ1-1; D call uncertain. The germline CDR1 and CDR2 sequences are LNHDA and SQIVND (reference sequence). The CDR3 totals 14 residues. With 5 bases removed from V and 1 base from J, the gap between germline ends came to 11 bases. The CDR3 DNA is TGTGCCAGTAGTGCCACATGGGCGAACACTGAAGCTTTCTTT. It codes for CASSATWANTEAFF.

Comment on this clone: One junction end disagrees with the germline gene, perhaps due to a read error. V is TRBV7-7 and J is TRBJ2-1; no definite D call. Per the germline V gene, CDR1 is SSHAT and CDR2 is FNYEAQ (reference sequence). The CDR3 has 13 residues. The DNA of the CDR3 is TGTGCTAGCAGCTTAGACTTGTTCAATGAGCAGTTCTTC. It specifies CASSLDLFNEQFF.

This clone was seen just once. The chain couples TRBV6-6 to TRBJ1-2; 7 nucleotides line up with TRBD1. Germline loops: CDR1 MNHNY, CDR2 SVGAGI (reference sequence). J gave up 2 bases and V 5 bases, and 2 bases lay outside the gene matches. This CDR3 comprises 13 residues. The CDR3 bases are TGTGCCAGCAGTCAACAGGGGAACTATGGCTACACCTTC. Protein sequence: CASSQQGNYGYTF.

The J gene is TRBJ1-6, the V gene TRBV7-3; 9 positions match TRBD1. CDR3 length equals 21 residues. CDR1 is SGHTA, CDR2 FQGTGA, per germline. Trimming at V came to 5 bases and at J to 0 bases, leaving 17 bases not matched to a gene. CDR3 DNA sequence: TGTGCCAGCAGCCCAAACGGGACAGGGCGCACCCTGAGCTCCTATAATTCACCCCTCCACTTT. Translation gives CASSPNGTGRTLSSYNSPLHF.

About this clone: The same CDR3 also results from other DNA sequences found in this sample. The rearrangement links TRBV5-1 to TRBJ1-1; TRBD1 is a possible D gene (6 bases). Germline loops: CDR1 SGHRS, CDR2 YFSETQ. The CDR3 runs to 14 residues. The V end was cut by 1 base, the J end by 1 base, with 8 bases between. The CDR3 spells CASSLRGENTEAFF. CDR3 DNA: TGCGCCAGCAGCTTGAGGGGGGAGAACACTGAAGCTTTCTTT. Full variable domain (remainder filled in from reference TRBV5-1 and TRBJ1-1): KAGVTQTPRYLIKTRGQQVTLSCSPISGHRSVSWYQQTPGQGLQFLFEYFSETQRNKGNFPGRFSGRQFSNSRSEMNVSTLELGDSALYLCASSLRGENTEAFFGQGTRLTVV.

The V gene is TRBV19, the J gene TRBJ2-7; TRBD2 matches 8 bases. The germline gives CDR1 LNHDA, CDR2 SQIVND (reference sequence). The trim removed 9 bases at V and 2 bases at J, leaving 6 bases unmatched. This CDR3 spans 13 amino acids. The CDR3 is CARRLARTYEQYF. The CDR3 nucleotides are TGTGCCAGGAGACTAGCGCGGACCTACGAGCAGTACTTC.

In DNA form, the CDR3 reads TGTGCCAGCTCACCAGGACAGGCTGGTGGAAACACCATATATTTT. The encoded protein is CASSPGQAGGNTIYF. V is TRBV18 and J is TRBJ1-3; 7 bases line up with TRBD1. The CDR3 covers 15 residues. Trimming removed 2 bases from V and 3 bases from J; junction bases left unmatched: 4. Looked up from germline, CDR1 is KGHSH and CDR2 is LQKENI.

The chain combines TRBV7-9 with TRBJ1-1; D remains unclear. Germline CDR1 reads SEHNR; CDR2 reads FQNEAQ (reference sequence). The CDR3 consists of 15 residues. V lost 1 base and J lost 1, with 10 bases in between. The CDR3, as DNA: TGTGCCAGCAGCTTAGAATTCAAGGGGAACACTGAAGCTTTCTTT. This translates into CASSLEFKGNTEAFF. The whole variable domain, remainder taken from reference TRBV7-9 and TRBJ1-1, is DTGVSQNPRHKITKRGQNVTFRCDPISEHNRLYWYRQTLGQGPEFLTYFQNEAQLEKSRLLSDRFSAERPKGSFSTLEIQRTEQGDSAMYLCASSLEFKGNTEAFFGQGTRLTVV.